The rows below give T cell receptor beta chains drawn from one sample of a study of T cell repertoires in cytomegalovirus infection. TCRdb passed the reads through MiXCR, listing each CDR3 protein once. This sample has about 150,000 distinct CDR3 sequences, with around a quarter found just once. The sample taken for sequencing was PBMCs. These receptors all come from a human donor in good health (CMV status not recorded). Some clones in this sample may be carry-over from other donors' samples. Both conserved end residues are part of each CDR3. Fields, in order: J gene, V gene, CDR3 protein.

J: TRBJ1-1; V: TRBV15; CDR3: CATSSRDVSGYTEAFF
J: TRBJ2-5; V: TRBV7-2; CDR3: CASSLFRETQYF
J: TRBJ1-2; V: TRBV7-9; CDR3: CASSLHSTSTSADNYGYTF
J: TRBJ1-5; V: TRBV20-1; CDR3: CSATGTEKRHQPQHF
J: TRBJ1-1; V: TRBV6-5; CDR3: CASTGGDTEAFF
J: TRBJ1-3; V: TRBV11-2; CDR3: CASSSGTGSGNTIYF
J: TRBJ2-2; V: TRBV2; CDR3: CASSSIEGNTGELFF
J: TRBJ2-5; V: TRBV28; CDR3: CASSLGGEETQYF
J: TRBJ2-5; V: TRBV28; CDR3: CASSPSRTGEQETQYF
J: TRBJ2-1; V: TRBV7-9; CDR3: CASSLGLAGGHEQFF
J: TRBJ2-7; V: TRBV2; CDR3: CASNGASQAYEQYF
J: TRBJ1-6; V: TRBV2; CDR3: CASQGTYNSPLHF
J: TRBJ2-1; V: TRBV6-2/TRBV6-3; CDR3: CASSYSKPSGSFYNEQFF
J: TRBJ1-4; V: TRBV11-2; CDR3: CASSSSTVLPNEKLFF
J: TRBJ1-6; V: TRBV4-1; CDR3: CASSRFLTGTGSNSPLHF
J: TRBJ1-4; V: TRBV28; CDR3: CASSWDRALVRNEKLFF
J: TRBJ2-3; V: TRBV5-5; CDR3: CASSETAAGLTDTQYF
J: TRBJ2-3; V: TRBV5-5; CDR3: CASSSPGDPTQYF
J: TRBJ2-7; V: TRBV12-3/TRBV12-4; CDR3: CASLGGDEQYF
J: TRBJ1-1; V: TRBV2; CDR3: CASLSGRMNTEAFF
J: TRBJ2-7; V: TRBV28; CDR3: CASSQGLKSYEQYF
J: TRBJ1-6; V: TRBV5-1; CDR3: CASSLDGTYNSPLHF
J: TRBJ2-3; V: TRBV7-3; CDR3: CASSLTSGTDAITDTQYF
J: TRBJ1-2; V: TRBV6-6; CDR3: CPSSYETGVYGYTF
J: TRBJ2-3; V: TRBV5-1; CDR3: CASSLESGSPDTQYF
J: TRBJ1-1; V: TRBV19; CDR3: CASSLEMNTEAFF
J: TRBJ2-3; V: TRBV7-8; CDR3: CASSLDGGASDTQYF
J: TRBJ2-3; V: TRBV5-1; CDR3: CASSPQTGTDTQYF